This T cell receptor (beta chain) was identified in a study of vaccination effects on CD4 cells after COVID-19. Notes on the study in general: Marked contraction was observed in infection-induced and vaccine-induced clones late after vaccination.

Assay used: immunoSEQ multiplex PCR; TCRdb lists only in-frame clones, some missing. Of 13,000 or so clones in the sample, around two thirds were seen once. Points on this clone: Its antigen is currently unknown.

ViraFEST used viral peptide pools to expand antigen-specific CD4+ T cells before sequencing. Researchers isolated CD4+ T cells once approximately eleven days of culture had elapsed. By PCR, the person was confirmed to have had SARS-CoV-2 infection between March and December 2020. Each person got two doses of an mRNA SARS-CoV-2 vaccine, BNT162b2 or mRNA-1273. The length of the CDR3 is 17 residues. Trimming stripped 0 bases from V and 2 bases from J, with 17 bases between. The germline V gene encodes CDR1 SGHAT and CDR2 FQNNGV. The input for sequencing was CD4+ T cells from PBMCs cultured with HCoV-NL63 spike peptides, taken after COVID-19 vaccination. This sequence was found in a human donor who had a prior SARS-CoV-2 infection. The rearrangement links TRBV11-2 to TRBJ2-7; the D gene could be TRBD1 or TRBD2 (5 bases each). The CDR3 protein is CASSLDHSGDPAYEQYF. In DNA form, the CDR3 reads TGTGCCAGCAGCTTAGATCATTCCGGGGACCCCGCCTACGAGCAGTACTTC.